This T cell receptor beta chain was profiled in a study of radiation and T cells in renal cell carcinoma. Across the whole study: Nephrectomy followed 15 Gy stereotactic body radiation by 4 weeks.

This clone was observed once. Its cognate antigen is unknown. This CDR3 region has 17 residues. In germline, CDR1 is SEHNR, CDR2 FQNEAQ (reference sequence). V lost 1 base and J 10 bases, leaving 25 bases between the germline ends. The time point was: baseline pretreatment blood. Indicated treatment: 15 Gy SBRT to primary tumor, nephrectomy 4 weeks later. Profiling relied on immunoSEQ multiplex PCR, and the TCRdb table lists in-frame clones only, not all of them. The table shows approximately 150,000 clones, with roughly 90% occurring only once. Notes on the study in general: Pretreatment tumor biopsies were lacking, so baseline clonotypes are unknown. In blood, top tumor clones expanded by 2 weeks, shrinking by 4.

This TCR was recovered from a woman in her 70s with renal cell carcinoma. The chain recombines TRBV7-9 with TRBJ1-1, with D tentatively TRBD1 (6 bases). The source was blood, collected from a patient whose treatment included radiotherapy and nephrectomy. DNA for the CDR3: TGTGCCAGCAGCTTAGGAGGTAACAGGGCCGTTTGGGCTGGAGCTTTCTTT. This sequence encodes CASSLGGNRAVWAGAFF.